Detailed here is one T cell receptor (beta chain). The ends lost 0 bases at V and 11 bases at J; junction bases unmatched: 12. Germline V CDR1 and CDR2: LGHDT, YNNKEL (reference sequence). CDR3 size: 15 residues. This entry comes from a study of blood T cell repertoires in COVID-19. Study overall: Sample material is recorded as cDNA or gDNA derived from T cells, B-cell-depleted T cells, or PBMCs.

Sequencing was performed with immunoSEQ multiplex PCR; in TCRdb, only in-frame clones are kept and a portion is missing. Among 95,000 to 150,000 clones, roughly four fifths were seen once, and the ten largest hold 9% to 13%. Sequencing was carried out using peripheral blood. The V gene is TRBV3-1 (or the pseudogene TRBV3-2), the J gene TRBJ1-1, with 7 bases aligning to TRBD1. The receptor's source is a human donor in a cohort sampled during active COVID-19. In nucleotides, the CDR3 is TGTGCCAGCAGCCAAGATGAGGGGGCGCGTAGGGATGCTTTCTTT. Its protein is CASSQDEGARRDAFF.